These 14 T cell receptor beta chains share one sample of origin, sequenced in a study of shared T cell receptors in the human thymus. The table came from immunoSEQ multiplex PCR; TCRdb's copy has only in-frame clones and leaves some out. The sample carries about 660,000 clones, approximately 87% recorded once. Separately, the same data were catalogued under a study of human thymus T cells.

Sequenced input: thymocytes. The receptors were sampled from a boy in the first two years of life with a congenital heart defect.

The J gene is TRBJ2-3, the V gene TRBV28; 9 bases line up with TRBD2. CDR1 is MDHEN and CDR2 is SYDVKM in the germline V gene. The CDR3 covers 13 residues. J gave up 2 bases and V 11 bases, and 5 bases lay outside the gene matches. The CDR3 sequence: CAGAGGPTDTQYF. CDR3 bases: TGTGCCGGGGCGGGAGGGCCCACAGATACGCAGTATTTT.

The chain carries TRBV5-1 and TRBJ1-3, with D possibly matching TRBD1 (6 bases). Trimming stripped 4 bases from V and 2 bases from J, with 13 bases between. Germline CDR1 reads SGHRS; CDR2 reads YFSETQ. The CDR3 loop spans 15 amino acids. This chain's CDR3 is CASSPGGQPGNTIYF. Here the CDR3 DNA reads TGCGCCAGCAGCCCGGGGGGGCAGCCTGGAAACACCATATATTTT.

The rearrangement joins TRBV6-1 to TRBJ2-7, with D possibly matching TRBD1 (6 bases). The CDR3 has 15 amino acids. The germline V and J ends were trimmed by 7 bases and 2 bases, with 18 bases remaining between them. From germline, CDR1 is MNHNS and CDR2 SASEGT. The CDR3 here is CASTWSGAGAYEQYF. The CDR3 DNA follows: TGTGCCAGCACTTGGTCTGGGGCAGGGGCCTACGAGCAGTACTTC.

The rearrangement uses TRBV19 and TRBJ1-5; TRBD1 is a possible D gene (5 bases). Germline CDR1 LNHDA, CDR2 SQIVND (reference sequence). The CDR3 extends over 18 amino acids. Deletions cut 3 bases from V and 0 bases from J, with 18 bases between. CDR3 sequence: CASSMSAGPRDSNQPQHF. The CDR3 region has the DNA TGTGCCAGTAGTATGTCGGCAGGGCCCAGAGATAGCAATCAGCCCCAGCATTTT.

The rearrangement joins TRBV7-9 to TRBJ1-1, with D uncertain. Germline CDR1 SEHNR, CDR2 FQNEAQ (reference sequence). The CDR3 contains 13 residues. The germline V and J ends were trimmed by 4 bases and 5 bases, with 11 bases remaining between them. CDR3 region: CASSSPGWTEAFF. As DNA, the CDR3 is TGTGCCAGCAGCTCCCCGGGTTGGACTGAAGCTTTCTTT.

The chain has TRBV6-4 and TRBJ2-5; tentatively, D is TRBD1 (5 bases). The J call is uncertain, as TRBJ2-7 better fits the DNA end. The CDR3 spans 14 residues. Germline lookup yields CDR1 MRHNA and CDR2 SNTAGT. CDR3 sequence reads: CASSDSYDSYEQYF. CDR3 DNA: TGTGCCAGCAGTGACTCGTATGACAGCTACGAGCAGTACTTC.

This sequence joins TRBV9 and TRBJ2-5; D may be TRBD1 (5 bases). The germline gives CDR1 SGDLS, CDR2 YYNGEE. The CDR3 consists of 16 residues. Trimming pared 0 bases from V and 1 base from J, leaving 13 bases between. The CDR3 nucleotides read TGTGCCAGCAGCGTAGAGGCAGGGCCTGGCCAAGAGACCCAGTACTTC. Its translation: CASSVEAGPGQETQYF.

The CDR3: CASSLRLAGACGEQFF. The CDR3 nucleotides are TGTGCCAGCAGCTTACGACTAGCGGGAGCTTGTGGTGAGCAGTTCTTC. This chain uses TRBV27 with TRBJ2-1, with TRBD2 matching over 12 bases. J was trimmed by 9 bases and V by 6 bases; bases with no gene match: 12. CDR3 length: 16 residues. Germline lookup yields CDR1 MNHEY and CDR2 SMNVEV (reference sequence).

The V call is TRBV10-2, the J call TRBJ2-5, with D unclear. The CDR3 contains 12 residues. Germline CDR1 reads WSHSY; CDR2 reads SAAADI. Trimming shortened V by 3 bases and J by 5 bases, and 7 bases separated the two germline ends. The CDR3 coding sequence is TGCGCCAGCAGTGAAGCCAGGGAGACCCAGTACTTC. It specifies CASSEARETQYF.

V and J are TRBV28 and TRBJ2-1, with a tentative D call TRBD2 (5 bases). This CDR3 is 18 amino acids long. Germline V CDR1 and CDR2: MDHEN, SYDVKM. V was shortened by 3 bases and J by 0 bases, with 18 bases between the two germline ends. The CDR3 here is CASSLTHSWGDSYNEQFF. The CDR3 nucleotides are TGTGCCAGCAGTTTGACACATAGTTGGGGAGACTCCTACAATGAGCAGTTCTTC.

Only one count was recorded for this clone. CDR3 DNA sequence: TGCGCCAGCAGCCAAGTCCCTAAATGGACCGGGGAGCTGTTTTTT. Translating it yields CASSQVPKWTGELFF. V usage is TRBV4-1 and J usage is TRBJ2-2; no definite D call. Between the trimmed V and J ends, which lost 1 base and 5 bases, there was a span of 11 bases. CDR3 length: 15 amino acids. Germline-derived CDR1 and CDR2 are MGHRA and YSYEKL.

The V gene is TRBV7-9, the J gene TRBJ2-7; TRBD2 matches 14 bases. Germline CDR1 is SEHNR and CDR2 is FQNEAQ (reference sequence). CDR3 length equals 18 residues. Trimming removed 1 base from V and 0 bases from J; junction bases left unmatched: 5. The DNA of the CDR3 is TGTGCCAGCAGCTTAGGGACTAGCGGGAGGAGGCCCTCCTACGAGCAGTACTTC. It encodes CASSLGTSGRRPSYEQYF.

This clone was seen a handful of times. CDR3 loop: CASSKTRGTSGNTQYF. The CDR3 coding sequence is TGTGCCAGCAGCAAGACGAGGGGGACTAGCGGGAATACGCAGTATTTT. The chain uses TRBV7-2 and TRBJ2-3, with 13 nucleotides matching TRBD2. The CDR3 is 16 residues long. The ends lost 5 bases at V and 7 bases at J; junction bases unmatched: 9. Germline assignment: CDR1 SGHTA and CDR2 FQGNSA. Variable domain in full (rest from reference TRBV7-2 and TRBJ2-3): GAGVSQSPSNKVTEKGKDVELRCDPISGHTALYWYRQSLGQGLEFLIYFQGNSAPDKSGLPSDRFSAERTGGSVSTLTIQRTQQEDSAVYLCASSKTRGTSGNTQYFGPGTRLTVL.

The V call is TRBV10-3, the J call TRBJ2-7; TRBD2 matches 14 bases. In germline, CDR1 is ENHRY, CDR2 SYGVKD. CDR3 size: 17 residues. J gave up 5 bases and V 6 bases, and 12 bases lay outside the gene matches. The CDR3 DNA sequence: TGTGCCATCAGGGCCGGGACTAGCGGGAGTATATACCACGAGCAGTACTTC. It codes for CAIRAGTSGSIYHEQYF.